The 13 T cell receptor beta chains below all came from one sample that was sequenced in a study of T cells after yellow fever vaccination. TCRdb re-derived calls from the 5' RACE reads in MiXCR, one entry per CDR3 protein. The sample lists about 160,000 distinct CDR3 sequences; roughly a tenth were seen once. The specimen was CD8+ T cells sorted from PBMCs, collected 45 days after the yellow fever booster vaccination. The receptor source for this set is a young man who received the YFV17D yellow fever vaccine.

This clonotype appeared a few times. The J gene is TRBJ2-5, the V gene TRBV29-1, with 9 bases matching TRBD2. Germline V gene data show CDR1 as SQVTM and CDR2 as ANQGSEA. The CDR3 loop spans 14 amino acids. Unmatched junction bases numbered 5, after V lost 4 bases and J lost 2 bases. The CDR3 DNA follows: TGCAGCGTTGTATGGCGGGGGGGACAAGAGACCCAGTACTTC. Translated: CSVVWRGGQETQYF.

This clonotype came up a few times. The genes are TRBV20-1 and TRBJ1-6; D call uncertain. The V and J ends lost 4 bases and 7 bases respectively, with 17 bases between them. CDR1 and CDR2 from the germline V gene are DFQATT and SNEGSKA (reference sequence). The CDR3 covers 15 residues. The CDR3 nucleotides read TGCAGTGCTAAAAAAAGGGAAGTAAGAAATTCACCCCTCCACTTT. It translates to CSAKKREVRNSPLHF.

This clonotype was recorded a few times. This chain uses TRBV4-1 with TRBJ2-7; 7 bases agree with TRBD2. The germline V gene has CDR1 MGHRA and CDR2 YSYEKL. V dropped 1 base and J dropped 5; count of bases not matched to a gene: 11. CDR3 length: 16 amino acids. The CDR3 spells CASSQGWRGIVDEQYF. The CDR3 region has the DNA TGCGCCAGCAGCCAAGGTTGGCGGGGGATAGTCGACGAGCAGTACTTC.

The rearrangement uses TRBV19 and TRBJ1-2, with 7 bases matching TRBD1. V lost 5 bases and J lost 2; bases outside the gene matches: 8. The CDR3 spans 15 residues. Looked up from germline, CDR1 is LNHDA and CDR2 is SQIVND (reference sequence). CDR3 loop: CASSASTGSNYGYTF. CDR3 nucleotide sequence: TGTGCCAGTAGTGCCTCGACAGGGTCCAACTATGGCTACACCTTC.

This clonotype came up a few times. V is TRBV6-2 or TRBV6-3 and J is TRBJ2-7; D may be TRBD2 (5 bases). This CDR3 contains 15 residues. Deletions cut 6 bases from V and 0 bases from J, with 15 bases between. Germline V gives CDR1 MNHEY, CDR2 SVGEGT. The CDR3 DNA reads TGTGCCAGCAGCCCCCCAGTTGGGAGCTCCTACGAGCAGTACTTC. This encodes CASSPPVGSSYEQYF.

The V gene is TRBV4-3, the J gene TRBJ2-5; D is possibly TRBD2 (5 bases). The CDR3 spans 15 residues. The V end was cut by 0 bases, the J end by 5 bases, with 13 bases between. Germline CDR1 reads LGHNA; CDR2 reads YSLEER. The CDR3 protein is CASSQDKERPETQYF. The CDR3 bases are TGCGCCAGCAGCCAAGATAAGGAGCGGCCGGAGACCCAGTACTTC.

This clonotype has more than one count but fewer than ten. V usage is TRBV10-3 and J usage is TRBJ2-2; TRBD2 aligns across 9 bases. This CDR3 region has 16 residues. Trimming removed 3 bases from V and 1 base from J; junction bases left unmatched: 3. CDR1 and CDR2 (germline): ENHRY, SYGVKD. CDR3 in DNA: TGTGCCATCAGTGACGGCGGGGGGGGGAACACCGGGGAGCTGTTTTTT. The encoded protein is CAISDGGGGNTGELFF.

This clonotype came up a few times. The rearrangement links TRBV6-2 or TRBV6-3 to TRBJ2-7; 8 bases fit TRBD2. Losses at the gene ends were 5 bases for V and 5 bases for J; bases not matched to a gene: 5. Germline assignment: CDR1 MNHEY and CDR2 SVGEGT. CDR3 length: 13 amino acids. The CDR3 protein is CASSGTRAHEQYF. As DNA, the CDR3 is TGTGCCAGCAGTGGGACTAGAGCCCACGAGCAGTACTTC.

This clonotype was recorded many times. The V and J genes are TRBV7-2 and TRBJ2-5; D is perhaps TRBD2 (6 bases). The V gene's germline CDR1 is SGHTA and CDR2 FQGNSA. The CDR3 contains 16 residues. Trimming left V 1 base short and J 1 base short, with 13 bases between. CDR3 sequence (DNA): TGTGCCAGCAGCTTAGGACTAGGGGACCTCCAAGAGACCCAGTACTTC. It specifies CASSLGLGDLQETQYF.

This sequence joins TRBV4-1 and TRBJ1-2, with D perhaps TRBD1 (6 bases). CDR1 and CDR2 (germline): MGHRA, YSYEKL. V shed 4 bases and J shed 8 bases, with 14 bases lying between them. CDR3 length: 13 amino acids. The CDR3 DNA sequence: TGCGCCAGCAGCCCCAAACCAGGGGACGGCTACACCTTC. Residues: CASSPKPGDGYTF.

This clonotype was detected a few times. The gene calls are TRBV6-2 or TRBV6-3 and TRBJ2-7, with 13 bases matching TRBD2. V trimming: 6 bases; J trimming: 6 bases; junction bases outside the gene matches: 5. CDR1 is MNHEY, CDR2 SVGEGT, per germline. The CDR3 totals 14 residues. In DNA form, the CDR3 reads TGTGCCAGCAGCCTCGGGACTAGCGGGGCCGAGCAGTACGTC. It is translated as CASSLGTSGAEQYV.

The gene calls are TRBV3-1 and TRBJ1-1; a possible D gene is TRBD1 (5 bases). CDR3 size: 13 residues. CDR1 is LGHDT and CDR2 is YNNKEL in the germline V gene (reference sequence). The V end lost 1 base, the J end lost 7 bases, and 10 bases lay between the germline ends. In DNA, the CDR3 is TGTGCCAGCAGCCAAGTTGGGAGGGGTGAAGCTTTCTTT. Translation gives CASSQVGRGEAFF.

This clonotype has only a few counts. The CDR3 reads CASSQEGGKSGTQYF. The CDR3 nucleotides read TGCGCCAGCAGCCAAGAAGGAGGCAAATCTGGGACCCAGTACTTC. V is TRBV4-1 and J is TRBJ2-5; TRBD2 might be the D (5 bases). V was shortened by 0 bases and J by 7 bases, with 15 bases between the two germline ends. The CDR3 runs 15 residues. CDR1 and CDR2 from the germline V gene are MGHRA and YSYEKL.